The 29 T cell receptor beta chains reported below all come from one sample, sequenced in a study of technical replicates of blood from several donors. Assay: immunoSEQ multiplex PCR; the TCRdb copy retains only in-frame clones and omits some. The table records tens of thousands of clones, 88% of them present only once. Sequencing input: PBMCs. The source of these receptors is a human donor in good health. Some clones in this sample may be carry-over from other donors' samples.

This chain uses TRBV6-4 with TRBJ2-3; D unresolved. Trimming shortened V by 4 bases and J by 2 bases, and 7 bases separated the two germline ends. This CDR3 region has 13 residues. The germline V gene has CDR1 MRHNA and CDR2 SNTAGT. CDR3 sequence reads: CASSVQYTDTQYF. The CDR3 region has the DNA TGTGCCAGCAGTGTTCAGTACACAGATACGCAGTATTTT.

The chain has TRBV6-6 and TRBJ1-1; D gene unclear. Trimming left V 2 bases short and J 1 base short, with 5 bases between. In germline, CDR1 is MNHNY, CDR2 SVGAGI (reference sequence). CDR3 size: 13 residues. CDR3 nucleotide sequence: TGTGCCAGCAGTTACGGGCAGAACACTGAAGCTTTCTTT. It yields the protein CASSYGQNTEAFF.

The V call is TRBV10-3, the J call TRBJ2-1; TRBD2 agrees at 7 bases. CDR3 length: 13 amino acids. Per germline, CDR1 ENHRY and CDR2 SYGVKD. With 0 bases clipped from V and 10 bases from J, the junction kept 3 bases outside the gene matches. CDR3 amino acids: CAISESLAYEQFF. CDR3 sequence (DNA): TGTGCCATCAGTGAGTCACTAGCGTACGAGCAGTTCTTC.

V is TRBV4-3 and J is TRBJ2-7; D is perhaps TRBD2 (7 bases). V gave up 0 bases and J gave up 5 bases, with 26 bases separating them. CDR3 length: 19 residues. Germline lookup yields CDR1 LGHNA and CDR2 YSLEER. The CDR3 spells CASSQERGGGDIRRNEQYF. CDR3 in DNA: TGCGCCAGCAGCCAAGAGAGGGGGGGTGGGGACATAAGAAGGAACGAGCAGTACTTC.

The chain links TRBV4-2 to TRBJ2-7, with 8 bases lining up with TRBD2. V lost 0 bases and J lost 12; bases outside the gene matches: 10. The V gene's germline CDR1 is LGHNA and CDR2 YNFKEQ. The CDR3 runs 14 residues. The CDR3 reads CASSQDSGTNPWYF. Here the CDR3 DNA reads TGTGCCAGCAGCCAAGATAGCGGGACCAACCCCTGGTACTTC.

The rearrangement joins TRBV19 to TRBJ1-5, with TRBD1 as a possible D gene (6 bases). Trimming took off 4 bases at V and 0 bases at J, with 13 bases between the two ends. CDR3 size: 16 residues. Germline V gene lookup returns CDR1 LNHDA and CDR2 SQIVND (reference sequence). The CDR3 bases are TGTGCCAGTAGTACCAGGCCAGGGGTTAGCAATCAGCCCCAGCATTTT. Its protein is CASSTRPGVSNQPQHF. The full variable domain, in which reference TRBV19 and TRBJ1-5 provide the parts outside the CDR3, is DGGITQSPKYLFRKEGQNVTLSCEQNLNHDAMYWYRQDPGQGLRLIYYSQIVNDFQKGDIAEGYSVSREKKESFPLTVTSAQKNPTAFYLCASSTRPGVSNQPQHFGDGTRLSIL.

V gene TRBV5-6 combines with J gene TRBJ2-7; no reliable D call. In germline, CDR1 is SGHDT, CDR2 YYEEEE. Trimming took off 4 bases at V and 7 bases at J, with 9 bases between the two ends. This CDR3 is built from 11 residues. CDR3 amino acids: CASSQMTEQYF. The CDR3 bases are TGTGCCAGCAGCCAGATGACTGAGCAGTACTTC.

V gene TRBV7-6 combines with J gene TRBJ1-2, with TRBD1 as a possible D gene (5 bases). Germline V lookup: CDR1 SGHVS, CDR2 FNYEAQ. This CDR3 is built from 13 residues. Deletions cut 5 bases from V and 8 bases from J, with 15 bases between. CDR3 amino acids: CASSPTVAGGYTF. As DNA, the CDR3 is TGTGCCAGCAGCCCGACAGTGGCTGGGGGCTACACCTTC.

This clone was observed once. DNA of the CDR3: TGTGCCAGCAGCCGAGGACTTACAGAGACCCAGTACTTC. The encoded protein is CASSRGLTETQYF. The chain links TRBV7-9 to TRBJ2-5; perhaps TRBD2 as D (5 bases). The CDR3 contains 13 residues. From germline, CDR1 is SEHNR and CDR2 FQNEAQ (reference sequence). Trimming stripped 5 bases from V and 4 bases from J, with 11 bases between. The variable domain in full, completed from reference TRBV7-9 and TRBJ2-5, reads DTGVSQNPRHKITKRGQNVTFRCDPISEHNRLYWYRQTLGQGPEFLTYFQNEAQLEKSRLLSDRFSAERPKGSFSTLEIQRTEQGDSAMYLCASSRGLTETQYFGPGTRLLVL.

The rearrangement uses TRBV27 and TRBJ1-3, with D hard to call. The CDR3 consists of 13 residues. Germline V gene sequence: CDR1 MNHEY, CDR2 SMNVEV (reference sequence). The ends were cut back, 8 bases at V and 0 bases at J, with 8 bases in the middle. CDR3 in amino acids: CASWTYSGNTIYF. Written as DNA, the CDR3 is TGTGCCAGCTGGACTTACTCTGGAAACACCATATATTTT.

The V call is TRBV2, the J call TRBJ2-1; the match to TRBD1 covers 10 bases. V shed 6 bases, J shed 5 bases, and the junction held 7 bases outside the gene matches. Germline-derived CDR1 and CDR2 are SNHLY and FYNNEI. The CDR3 is made up of 15 amino acids. The CDR3 DNA sequence: TGTGCCAGCAGCGACGGGACAGGGGCCGACAATGAGCAGTTCTTC. The encoded protein is CASSDGTGADNEQFF.

V is TRBV4-1 and J is TRBJ2-7; 11 bases are a match to TRBD2. This CDR3 is 16 amino acids long. Trimming cost V 1 base and J 3 bases; bases outside gene matches: 5. Germline CDR1 and CDR2: MGHRA and YSYEKL. CDR3 sequence: CASSQGLAGGLYEQYF. The CDR3 DNA sequence: TGCGCCAGCAGCCAAGGGCTAGCGGGGGGCCTCTACGAGCAGTACTTC.

The DNA of the CDR3 is TGTGCCAGCAGCGCATACCAGCGGGCTAGCAATGAGCAGTTCTTC. Translated: CASSAYQRASNEQFF. The chain links TRBV2 to TRBJ2-1; TRBD2 is a possible D gene (6 bases). V lost 6 bases to trimming and J lost 6 bases, with 18 bases between them. This CDR3 has 15 amino acids. Germline V gives CDR1 SNHLY, CDR2 FYNNEI. Full variable domain (remainder filled in from reference TRBV2 and TRBJ2-1): EPEVTQTPSHQVTQMGQEVILRCVPISNHLYFYWYRQILGQKVEFLVSFYNNEISEKSEIFDDQFSVERPDGSNFTLKIRSTKLEDSAMYFCASSAYQRASNEQFFGPGTRLTVL.

This chain connects TRBV19 to TRBJ2-7, with 9 bases that match TRBD1. V was pared by 11 bases and J by 9 bases, with 8 bases of the junction left unmatched. The CDR3 runs 11 residues. Looked up from germline, CDR1 is LNHDA and CDR2 is SQIVND (reference sequence). The CDR3, as DNA: TGTGCCTCGGGACAGGGTTTTGTGCAGTACTTC. Amino acid sequence: CASGQGFVQYF.

V and J are TRBV5-4 and TRBJ2-5, with 12 bases matching TRBD2. The germline CDR1 and CDR2 sequences are SGHNT and YYREEE (reference sequence). With V trimmed by 3 bases and J by 0 bases, 9 bases remained unmatched. CDR3 length equals 18 residues. CDR3 sequence: CASSSATSGGPYQETQYF. The CDR3 DNA sequence: TGTGCCAGCAGCTCTGCGACTAGCGGGGGCCCGTACCAAGAGACCCAGTACTTC.

The chain carries TRBV29-1 and TRBJ1-3, with D possibly matching TRBD1 (6 bases). Germline values: CDR1 SQVTM, CDR2 ANQGSEA. The CDR3 is 15 residues long. Trimming stripped 8 bases from V and 4 bases from J, with 21 bases between. This CDR3 is CSLRGGALSGNTIYF. The CDR3 bases are TGCAGCCTGAGGGGGGGCGCATTATCCGGAAACACCATATATTTT.

The chain carries TRBV4-1 and TRBJ2-7, with TRBD2 matching 8 bases. The CDR3 length is 16 residues. Trimming removed 1 base from V and 0 bases from J; junction bases left unmatched: 5. CDR1 and CDR2 (germline): MGHRA, YSYEKL. CDR3 sequence reads: CASSQGRGGSSYEQYF. Here the CDR3 DNA reads TGCGCCAGCAGCCAAGGACGGGGGGGGAGCTCCTACGAGCAGTACTTC.

Written as DNA, the CDR3 is TGCGCCAGCAGCGGACAGGGACCGGGGGCTGGCTACACCTTC. Translated: CASSGQGPGAGYTF. The genes are TRBV5-1 and TRBJ1-2, with 8 bases fitting TRBD1. The CDR3 is 14 residues long. Germline assignment: CDR1 SGHRS and CDR2 YFSETQ. The V gene end was trimmed by 4 bases and the J gene end by 7 bases; junction bases not matched to a gene: 9.

The chain carries TRBV15 and TRBJ1-6; no firm D call. Germline V gene lookup returns CDR1 LNHNV and CDR2 YYDKDF (reference sequence). The CDR3 totals 12 residues. The ends were cut back, 5 bases at V and 8 bases at J, with 7 bases in the middle. The CDR3 sequence is CATSARYSPLHF. The CDR3 DNA reads as TGTGCCACCAGCGCGCGGTATTCACCCCTCCACTTT.

Details on this clone: The identical CDR3 is also encoded by other nucleotide sequences in the sample. The gene calls are TRBV11-2 and TRBJ1-1, with 7 bases matching TRBD1. CDR3 size: 13 residues. J was trimmed by 1 base and V by 6 bases; bases with no gene match: 2. Germline CDR1 and CDR2: SGHAT and FQNNGV. In DNA, the CDR3 is TGTGCCAGCAGTCGGGACAGGAACACTGAAGCTTTCTTT. Its translation: CASSRDRNTEAFF.

The chain uses TRBV12-5 and TRBJ1-1; 9 positions match TRBD1. Germline CDR1 is LGHNT and CDR2 is FRNRAP. Unmatched junction bases numbered 9, after V lost 2 bases and J lost 5 bases. The CDR3 length is 16 residues. CDR3: CASGLLLDRGGTEAFF. CDR3 in DNA: TGTGCTAGTGGTTTGCTTTTGGACAGGGGTGGAACTGAAGCTTTCTTT.

The rearrangement links TRBV9 to TRBJ2-1; 7 positions agree with TRBD2. Trimming at V came to 0 bases and at J to 7 bases, leaving 7 bases not matched to a gene. CDR1 is SGDLS, CDR2 YYNGEE, per germline. This CDR3 spans 15 amino acids. The CDR3 DNA is TGTGCCAGCAGCGTAGCTTCGGGGGGTGAGAATGAGCAGTTCTTC. It codes for CASSVASGGENEQFF.

This chain uses TRBV9 with TRBJ2-1, with 7 bases that match TRBD1. After removal of 0 bases from V and 9 bases from J, the junction contained 9 bases not matched to a gene. CDR1 is SGDLS and CDR2 is YYNGEE in the germline V gene. This CDR3 region has 15 residues. The CDR3 nucleotides are TGTGCCAGCAGCGTAGAGGTTAACAGGGGCAGTGAGCAGTTCTTC. Its translation: CASSVEVNRGSEQFF.

This chain joins TRBV5-1 and TRBJ2-3, with D uncertain. Trimming pared 0 bases from V and 5 bases from J, leaving 7 bases between. CDR1 is SGHRS and CDR2 is YFSETQ in the germline V gene. The CDR3 spans 13 residues. CDR3 amino acids: CASSLDSQDTQYF. CDR3 DNA: TGCGCCAGCAGCTTGGACTCTCAAGATACGCAGTATTTT.

The genes are TRBV27 and TRBJ2-7, with 12 positions matching TRBD2. Germline assignment: CDR1 MNHEY and CDR2 SMNVEV (reference sequence). The trim removed 5 bases at V and 6 bases at J, leaving 11 bases unmatched. The CDR3 extends over 16 amino acids. CDR3 sequence (DNA): TGTGCCAGCAGTCCACGACCTAGCGGGAGGGTGGGCGAGCAGTACTTC. It is translated as CASSPRPSGRVGEQYF.

The CDR3 protein is CASSYGPFLRKQYF. DNA of the CDR3: TGTGCCAGCAGTTACGGCCCGTTCCTCAGGAAGCAGTATTTT. The chain recombines TRBV6-5 with TRBJ2-3; D remains ambiguous. V was clipped by 2 bases and J by 11 bases, with 17 bases between them. The CDR3 contains 14 residues. Germline values: CDR1 MNHEY, CDR2 SVGAGI.

Only one count was recorded for this clone. This chain connects TRBV30 to TRBJ2-2; 8 nucleotides align to TRBD2. The CDR3 has 14 amino acids. CDR1 is GTSNPN and CDR2 is SVGIG in the germline V gene (reference sequence). V shed 5 bases and J 4 bases; nucleotides not matched to a gene: 6. The CDR3 reads CAWSVGRGTGELFF. Written as DNA, the CDR3 is TGTGCCTGGTCGGTCGGGAGGGGCACCGGGGAGCTGTTTTTT. The full variable domain, its missing parts supplied by reference TRBV30 and TRBJ2-2, is SQTIHQWPATLVQPVGSPLSLECTVEGTSNPNLYWYRQAAGRGLQLLFYSVGIGQISSEVPQNLSASRPQDRQFILSSKKLLLSDSGFYLCAWSVGRGTGELFFGEGSRLTVL.

This sequence joins TRBV2 and TRBJ2-4; D might be TRBD1 (5 bases). Germline assignment: CDR1 SNHLY and CDR2 FYNNEI. CDR3 length equals 12 residues. The V end was cut by 6 bases, the J end by 5 bases, with 8 bases between. In DNA form, the CDR3 reads TGTGCCAGCAGCTTACAGGAAAACATTCAGTACTTC. The encoded protein is CASSLQENIQYF. Supplemented by reference TRBV2 and TRBJ2-4, the full variable domain reads EPEVTQTPSHQVTQMGQEVILRCVPISNHLYFYWYRQILGQKVEFLVSFYNNEISEKSEIFDDQFSVERPDGSNFTLKIRSTKLEDSAMYFCASSLQENIQYFGAGTRLSVL.

The chain joins TRBV5-1 to TRBJ1-1; D may be TRBD1 (6 bases). The CDR3 extends over 14 amino acids. The V and J ends lost 4 bases and 1 base respectively, with 11 bases between them. Germline-derived CDR1 and CDR2 are SGHRS and YFSETQ. This CDR3 is CASSMGHENTEAFF. Here the CDR3 DNA reads TGCGCCAGCAGCATGGGACATGAGAACACTGAAGCTTTCTTT.